Listed below are T cell receptor beta chains from one sample, sequenced in a study of beta chain features in type 1 diabetes. The assay was immunoSEQ multiplex PCR, and TCRdb's table has in-frame clones only and misses some. This table holds approximately 260,000 clones, approximately 24% found once. Material: naive CD4+ T cells from blood. Source of these receptors: a woman aged 30 to 39 with type 1 diabetes. Both conserved end residues are part of each CDR3. Each record gives: D gene, V gene, clone size, J gene, CDR3 protein, CDR3 DNA. A D gene is named only where the DNA matches it firmly. Clone size is not always given. Where it is, it says once, few, many or a class for expanded clones.

TRBD1,TRBV30,.,TRBJ1-2,CAWVGGTGVYGYTF,TGTGCCTGGGTTGGGGGGACAGGGGTCTATGGCTACACCTTC
.,TRBV29-1,.,TRBJ1-1,CLVSPGKNEAFF,TGTCTCGTTAGCCCAGGGAAGAATGAAGCTTTCTTT
.,TRBV5-6,few,TRBJ2-6,CASSLVGEESGANVLTF,TGTGCCAGCAGCTTGGTTGGAGAGGAGTCTGGGGCCAACGTCCTGACTTTC
TRBD2,TRBV7-9,.,TRBJ2-1,CASSLSPSGIYNEQFF,TGTGCCAGCAGCTTATCCCCTAGCGGGATTTACAATGAGCAGTTCTTC
.,TRBV11-2,few,TRBJ2-7,CASSLQLSSYEQYF,TGTGCCAGCAGCTTACAGTTAAGCTCCTACGAGCAGTACTTC
.,TRBV30,few,TRBJ1-2,CAWSRQGYGYTF,TGTGCCTGGAGTCGTCAGGGCTATGGCTACACCTTC
.,TRBV19,.,TRBJ2-5,CASNFGQGSETQYF,TGTGCCAGTAATTTTGGGCAGGGGAGCGAGACCCAGTACTTC
.,TRBV18,few,TRBJ2-7,CASSPGTGDYEQYF,TGTGCCAGCTCACCCGGGACGGGAGACTACGAGCAGTACTTC
.,TRBV12-5,once,TRBJ2-1,CASGLTNLYNEQFF,TGTGCTAGTGGTCTGACTAACCTCTACAATGAGCAGTTCTTC
TRBD1,TRBV30,few,TRBJ1-4,CAWSRGQGRISEKLFF,TGTGCCTGGAGTCGGGGACAGGGGAGGATTAGTGAAAAACTGTTTTTT
TRBD1,TRBV7-3,few,TRBJ2-3,CASSRTGPTDTQYF,TGTGCCAGCAGTAGGACAGGACCCACAGATACGCAGTATTTT
TRBD2,TRBV9,.,TRBJ2-3,CASSVSSGSFTQYF,TGTGCCAGCAGCGTATCTAGCGGGAGTTTTACGCAGTATTTT
.,TRBV5-4,.,TRBJ1-1,CASSFGRLEAFF,TGTGCCAGCAGCTTTGGGAGACTGGAAGCTTTCTTT
.,TRBV30,few,TRBJ1-1,CAWVLQGTWTEAFF,TGTGCCTGGGTCCTCCAGGGGACGTGGACTGAAGCTTTCTTT
TRBD2,TRBV29-1,few,TRBJ2-1,CSANKRGSYNEQFF,TGCAGCGCTAATAAGCGGGGGTCCTACAATGAGCAGTTCTTC
TRBD2,TRBV5-1,once,TRBJ2-3,CASSSGGLSTDTQYF,TGCGCCAGCAGCTCGGGAGGGCTTAGCACAGATACGCAGTATTTT
.,TRBV5-1,.,TRBJ1-4,CASSPVLGAQDEKLFF,TGCGCCAGCAGCCCAGTACTGGGGGCTCAGGATGAAAAACTGTTTTTT
TRBD2,TRBV4-1,.,TRBJ2-7,CASSNRLAGNYEQYF,TGCGCCAGCAGCAACCGACTAGCGGGAAATTACGAGCAGTACTTC
.,TRBV30,.,TRBJ2-2,CAWSVNGADGELFF,TGTGCCTGGAGTGTAAATGGGGCGGACGGGGAGCTGTTTTTT
TRBD2,TRBV2,few,TRBJ2-1,CASRGDERERGNEQFF,TGTGCCAGCAGGGGAGACGAGCGGGAAAGGGGCAATGAGCAGTTCTTC
TRBD2,TRBV7-8,.,TRBJ2-1,CASSSRLAGVSNEQFF,TGTGCCAGCAGCTCACGACTAGCGGGAGTATCCAATGAGCAGTTCTTC
.,TRBV15,few,TRBJ1-5,CATSSGGGQPQHF,TGTGCCACCAGCAGCGGGGGGGGTCAGCCCCAGCATTTT
TRBD2,TRBV6-1,.,TRBJ2-5,CASSGNSGRRETQYF,TGTGCCAGCAGTGGCAATAGCGGGAGGCGAGAGACCCAGTACTTC
.,TRBV5-1,.,TRBJ2-7,CASSLGGHIEGYEQYF,TGCGCCAGCAGCTTAGGGGGACATATCGAGGGTTACGAGCAGTACTTC
.,TRBV5-1,.,TRBJ2-7,CASSGGSGSYEQYF,TGCGCCAGCAGCGGTGGCTCGGGCTCCTACGAGCAGTACTTC
.,TRBV30,.,TRBJ2-3,CAWIVLSNTDTQYF,TGTGCCTGGATTGTTCTATCGAACACAGATACGCAGTATTTT
TRBD1,TRBV4-1,.,TRBJ1-1,CASSQSRQGANTEAFF,TGCGCCAGCAGCCAATCTAGACAGGGGGCGAACACTGAAGCTTTCTTT
TRBD1,TRBV5-1,.,TRBJ2-7,CASSLLQGASYEQYF,TGCGCCAGCAGCTTGTTGCAGGGGGCGTCGTACGAGCAGTACTTC
TRBD2,TRBV4-1,.,TRBJ2-7,CASSQDLMLAGTSYEQYF,TGCGCCAGCAGCCAAGATCTAATGCTAGCGGGGACCTCCTACGAGCAGTACTTC
.,TRBV2,few,TRBJ2-5,CASHRTQETQYF,TGTGCCAGCCATAGAACGCAAGAGACCCAGTACTTC
.,TRBV18,few,TRBJ2-5,CASSVGLEETQYF,TGTGCCAGCTCAGTTGGGTTGGAGGAGACCCAGTACTTC
TRBD1,TRBV2,.,TRBJ1-5,CASSIQGAPYSNQPQHF,TGTGCCAGTTCGATCCAGGGGGCTCCTTATAGCAATCAGCCCCAGCATTTT
TRBD1,TRBV29-1,.,TRBJ1-2,CSVSQGALAYGYTF,TGCAGCGTATCACAGGGGGCGCTGGCCTATGGCTACACCTTC
.,TRBV29-1,.,TRBJ2-1,CSHRQDRYNEQFF,TGCAGCCACCGACAGGATCGCTACAATGAGCAGTTCTTC
.,TRBV30,once,TRBJ2-1,CAWSGRQGIYNEQFF,TGTGCCTGGAGTGGCCGCCAGGGGATCTACAATGAGCAGTTCTTC
TRBD2,TRBV5-1,.,TRBJ2-3,CASSPATSGSTDTQYF,TGCGCCAGCAGCCCGGCGACTAGCGGGAGCACAGATACGCAGTATTTT